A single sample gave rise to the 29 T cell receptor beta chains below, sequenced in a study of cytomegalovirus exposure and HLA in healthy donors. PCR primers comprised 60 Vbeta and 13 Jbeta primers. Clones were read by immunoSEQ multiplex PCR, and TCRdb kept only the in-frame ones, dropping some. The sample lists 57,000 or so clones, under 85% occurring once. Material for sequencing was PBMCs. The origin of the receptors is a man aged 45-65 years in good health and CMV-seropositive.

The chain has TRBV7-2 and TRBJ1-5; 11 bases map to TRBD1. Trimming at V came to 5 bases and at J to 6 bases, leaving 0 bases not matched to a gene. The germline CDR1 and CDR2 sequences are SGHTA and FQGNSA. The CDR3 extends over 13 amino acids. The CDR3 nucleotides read TGTGCCAGCAGCGGGACAGGGGGTCAGCCCCAGCATTTT. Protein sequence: CASSGTGGQPQHF. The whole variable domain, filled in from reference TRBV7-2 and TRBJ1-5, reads GAGVSQSPSNKVTEKGKDVELRCDPISGHTALYWYRQSLGQGLEFLIYFQGNSAPDKSGLPSDRFSAERTGGSVSTLTIQRTQQEDSAVYLCASSGTGGQPQHFGDGTRLSIL.

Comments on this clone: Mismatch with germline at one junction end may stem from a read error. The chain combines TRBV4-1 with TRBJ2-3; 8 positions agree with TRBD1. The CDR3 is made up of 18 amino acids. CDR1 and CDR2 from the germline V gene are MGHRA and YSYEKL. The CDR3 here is CAISLSGGAGMGKDTQYF. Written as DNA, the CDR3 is TGCGCCATCAGCCTATCAGGGGGCGCGGGGATGGGGAAAGATACGCAGTATTTT.

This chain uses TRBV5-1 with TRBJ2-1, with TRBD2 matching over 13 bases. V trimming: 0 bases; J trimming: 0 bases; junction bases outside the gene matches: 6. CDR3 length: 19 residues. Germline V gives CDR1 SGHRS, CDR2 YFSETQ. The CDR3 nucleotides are TGCGCCAGCAGCTTGGGGACTAGCGGGGGCCTTAGCTCCTACAATGAGCAGTTCTTC. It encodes CASSLGTSGGLSSYNEQFF.

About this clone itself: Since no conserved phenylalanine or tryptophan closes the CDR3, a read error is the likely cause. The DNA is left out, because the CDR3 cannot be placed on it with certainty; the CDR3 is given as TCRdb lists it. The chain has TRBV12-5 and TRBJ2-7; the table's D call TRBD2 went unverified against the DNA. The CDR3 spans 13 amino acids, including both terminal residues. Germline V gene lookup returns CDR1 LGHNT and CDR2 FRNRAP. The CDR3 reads CASGRDLHYEQSS.

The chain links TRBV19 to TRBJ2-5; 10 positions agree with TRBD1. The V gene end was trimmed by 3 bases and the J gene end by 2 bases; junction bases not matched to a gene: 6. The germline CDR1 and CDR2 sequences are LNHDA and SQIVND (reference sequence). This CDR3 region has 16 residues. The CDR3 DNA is TGTGCCAGTAGTATTTCAAGGACAGGGGGGCAAGAGACCCAGTACTTC. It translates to CASSISRTGGQETQYF.

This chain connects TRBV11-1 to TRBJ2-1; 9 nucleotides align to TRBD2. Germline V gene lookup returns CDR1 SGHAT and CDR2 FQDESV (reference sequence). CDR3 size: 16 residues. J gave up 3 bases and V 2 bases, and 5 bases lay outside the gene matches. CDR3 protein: CASSLFRLADYNEQFF. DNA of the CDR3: TGTGCCAGCAGCTTATTCAGACTAGCGGACTACAATGAGCAGTTCTTC.

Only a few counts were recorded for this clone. CDR3 nucleotide sequence: TGTGCCAGCGTTGGTGTGCCCGGGACAGGGGCTTCTGGTGGAAACACCATATATTTT. Its translation is CASVGVPGTGASGGNTIYF. The chain links TRBV28 to TRBJ1-3; TRBD1 matches 10 bases. V shed 8 bases and J 3 bases; nucleotides not matched to a gene: 19. Germline CDR1 and CDR2: MDHEN and SYDVKM. The CDR3 is 19 residues long. The full variable domain, completed using reference TRBV28 and TRBJ1-3, is DVKVTQSSRYLVKRTGEKVFLECVQDMDHENMFWYRQDPGLGLRLIYFSYDVKMKEKGDIPEGYSVSREKKERFSLILESASTNQTSMYLCASVGVPGTGASGGNTIYFGEGSWLTVV.

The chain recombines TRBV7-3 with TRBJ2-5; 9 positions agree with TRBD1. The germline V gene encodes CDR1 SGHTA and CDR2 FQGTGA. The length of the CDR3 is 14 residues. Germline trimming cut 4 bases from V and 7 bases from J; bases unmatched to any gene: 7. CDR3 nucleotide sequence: TGTGCCAGCAGCTCCCGGACAGGGGTCGGGACCCAGTACTTC. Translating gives CASSSRTGVGTQYF.

The CDR3 sequence: CASSDPGRATYEQYF. In DNA, the CDR3 is TGTGCCAGCAGTGATCCGGGCAGGGCGACCTACGAGCAGTACTTC. The chain recombines TRBV6-1 with TRBJ2-5, with D possibly TRBD1 on 5 matching bases. TRBJ2-7 explains the end of the DNA better; the J call may be wrong. The CDR3 runs to 15 residues. Germline CDR1 MNHNS, CDR2 SASEGT.

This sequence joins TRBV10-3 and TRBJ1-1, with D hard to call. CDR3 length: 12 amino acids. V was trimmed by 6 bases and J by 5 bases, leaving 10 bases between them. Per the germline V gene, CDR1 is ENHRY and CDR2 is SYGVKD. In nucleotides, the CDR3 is TGTGCCATCAGAAAGGGAGAAACTGAAGCTTTCTTT. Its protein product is CAIRKGETEAFF.

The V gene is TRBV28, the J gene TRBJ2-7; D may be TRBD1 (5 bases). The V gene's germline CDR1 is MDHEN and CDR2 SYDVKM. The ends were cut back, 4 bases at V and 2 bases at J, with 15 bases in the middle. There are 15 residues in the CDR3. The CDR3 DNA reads TGTGCCAGCAGTTCCGGTGACAGATCCCCCTACGAGCAGTACTTC. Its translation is CASSSGDRSPYEQYF.

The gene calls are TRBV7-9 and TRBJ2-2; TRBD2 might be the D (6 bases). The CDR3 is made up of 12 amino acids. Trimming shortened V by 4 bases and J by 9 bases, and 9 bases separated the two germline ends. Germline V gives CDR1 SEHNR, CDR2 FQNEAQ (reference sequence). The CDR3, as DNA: TGTGCCAGCAGCTCTGGGGGGTGGGAGCTGTTTTTT. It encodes CASSSGGWELFF.

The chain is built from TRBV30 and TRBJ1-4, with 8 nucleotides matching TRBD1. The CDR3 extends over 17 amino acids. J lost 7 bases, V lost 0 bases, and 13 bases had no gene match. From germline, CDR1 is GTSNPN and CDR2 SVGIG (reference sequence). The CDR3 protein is CAWSVTGGKGYSEKLFF. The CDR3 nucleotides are TGTGCCTGGAGTGTAACAGGGGGGAAGGGTTATAGTGAAAAACTGTTTTTT.

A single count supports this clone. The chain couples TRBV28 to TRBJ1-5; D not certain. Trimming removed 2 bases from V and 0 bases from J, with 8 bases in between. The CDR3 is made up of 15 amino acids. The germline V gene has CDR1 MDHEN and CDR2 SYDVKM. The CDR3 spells CASSLRRDSNQPQHF. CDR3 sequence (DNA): TGTGCCAGCAGTTTAAGGAGGGATAGCAATCAGCCCCAGCATTTT.

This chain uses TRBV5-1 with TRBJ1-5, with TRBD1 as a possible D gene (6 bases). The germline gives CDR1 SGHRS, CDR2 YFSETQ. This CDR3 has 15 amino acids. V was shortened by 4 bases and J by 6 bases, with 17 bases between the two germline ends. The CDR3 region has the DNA TGCGCCAGCAGCCTGGACGGCAGGGGCACTCAGCCCCAGCATTTT. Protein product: CASSLDGRGTQPQHF.

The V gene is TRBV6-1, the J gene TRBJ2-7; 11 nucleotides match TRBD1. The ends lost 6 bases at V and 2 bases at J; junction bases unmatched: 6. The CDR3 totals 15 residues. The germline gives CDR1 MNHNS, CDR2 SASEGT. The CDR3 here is CASRMRTGGTYEQYF. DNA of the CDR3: TGTGCCAGCAGGATGCGGACAGGGGGCACCTACGAGCAGTACTTC.

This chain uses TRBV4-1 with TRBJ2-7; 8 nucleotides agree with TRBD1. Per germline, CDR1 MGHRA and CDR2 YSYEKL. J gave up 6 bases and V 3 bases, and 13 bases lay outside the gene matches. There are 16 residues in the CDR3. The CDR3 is CASSHTPVRTGREQYF. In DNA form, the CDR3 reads TGCGCCAGCAGCCACACACCTGTCCGGACAGGGCGCGAGCAGTACTTC.

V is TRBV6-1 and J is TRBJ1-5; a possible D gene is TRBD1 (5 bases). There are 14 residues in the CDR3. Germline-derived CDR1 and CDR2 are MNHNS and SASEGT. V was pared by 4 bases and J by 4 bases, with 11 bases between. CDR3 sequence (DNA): TGTGCCAGCAGTGGTTCGGGACTTAATCAGCCCCAGCATTTT. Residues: CASSGSGLNQPQHF.

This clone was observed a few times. The CDR3 here is CAWSVGAGGTDTQYF. Written as DNA, the CDR3 is TGTGCCTGGAGTGTGGGGGCAGGGGGCACAGATACGCAGTATTTT. The V gene is TRBV30, the J gene TRBJ2-3; D may be TRBD1 (6 bases). Trimming left V 0 bases short and J 1 base short, with 11 bases between. Germline CDR1 reads GTSNPN; CDR2 reads SVGIG (reference sequence). The CDR3 sequence is 15 residues long.

The chain's CDR3 is CASSLGLAGGMKTQYF. CDR3 DNA: TGCGCCAGCAGCTTGGGACTAGCGGGAGGTATGAAGACCCAGTACTTC. The chain recombines TRBV5-1 with TRBJ2-5; 13 bases are a match to TRBD2. This CDR3 is 16 amino acids long. Germline loops: CDR1 SGHRS, CDR2 YFSETQ. Trimming removed 0 bases from V and 6 bases from J; junction bases left unmatched: 5.

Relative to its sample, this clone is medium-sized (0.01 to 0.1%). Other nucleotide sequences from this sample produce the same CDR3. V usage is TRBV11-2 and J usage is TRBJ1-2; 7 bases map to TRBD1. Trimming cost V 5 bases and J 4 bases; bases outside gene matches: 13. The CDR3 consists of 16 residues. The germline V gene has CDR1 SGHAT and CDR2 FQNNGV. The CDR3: CASSPDGQAPIYGYTF. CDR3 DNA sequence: TGTGCCAGCAGCCCTGACGGACAGGCGCCCATCTATGGCTACACCTTC.

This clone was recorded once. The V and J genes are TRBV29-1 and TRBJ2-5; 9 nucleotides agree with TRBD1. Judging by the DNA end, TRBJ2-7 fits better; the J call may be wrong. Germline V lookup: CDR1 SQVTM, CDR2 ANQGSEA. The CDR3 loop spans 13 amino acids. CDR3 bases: TGCAGCGTGGGACAGGGAAGCTGGTACGAGCAGTACTTC. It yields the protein CSVGQGSWYEQYF.

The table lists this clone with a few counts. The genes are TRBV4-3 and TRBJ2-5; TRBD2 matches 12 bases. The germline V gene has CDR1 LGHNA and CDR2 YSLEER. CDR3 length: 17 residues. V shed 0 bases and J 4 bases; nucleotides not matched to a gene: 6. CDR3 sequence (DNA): TGCGCCAGCAGCCAAGAGGGGCTAGCGGGGGGGCTAGAGACCCAGTACTTC. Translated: CASSQEGLAGGLETQYF.

The CDR3 DNA reads TGTGCCAGCAGTCTATCCCCTCCACAGGGGTATGAGCAGTTCTTC. Its translation: CASSLSPPQGYEQFF. This chain joins TRBV28 and TRBJ2-1; TRBD1 matches 7 bases. V shed 5 bases and J 8 bases; nucleotides not matched to a gene: 12. The CDR3 sequence is 15 residues long. Germline V lookup: CDR1 MDHEN, CDR2 SYDVKM.

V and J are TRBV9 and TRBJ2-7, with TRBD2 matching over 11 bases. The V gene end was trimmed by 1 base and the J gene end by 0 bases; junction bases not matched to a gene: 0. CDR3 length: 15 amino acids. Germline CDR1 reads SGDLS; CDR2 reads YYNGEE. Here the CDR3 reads CASSVTSGGSYEQYF. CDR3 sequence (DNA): TGTGCCAGCAGCGTAACTAGCGGGGGCTCCTACGAGCAGTACTTC.

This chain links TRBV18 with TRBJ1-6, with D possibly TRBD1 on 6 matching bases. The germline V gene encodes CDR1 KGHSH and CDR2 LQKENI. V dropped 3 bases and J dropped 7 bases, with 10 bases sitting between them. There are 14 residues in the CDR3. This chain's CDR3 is CASSPQGPNSPLHF. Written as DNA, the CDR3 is TGTGCCAGCTCACCGCAGGGGCCGAATTCACCCCTCCACTTT.

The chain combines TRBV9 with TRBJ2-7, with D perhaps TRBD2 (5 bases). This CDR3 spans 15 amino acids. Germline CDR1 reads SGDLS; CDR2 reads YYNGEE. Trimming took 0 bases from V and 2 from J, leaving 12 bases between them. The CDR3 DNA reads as TGTGCCAGCAGCGTAGATGAGGGCACCACCTACGAGCAGTACTTC. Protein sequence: CASSVDEGTTYEQYF. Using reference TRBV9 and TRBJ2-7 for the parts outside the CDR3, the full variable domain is DSGVTQTPKHLITATGQRVTLRCSPRSGDLSVYWYQQSLDQGLQFLIQYYNGEERAKGNILERFSAQQFPDLHSELNLSSLELGDSALYFCASSVDEGTTYEQYFGPGTRLTVT.

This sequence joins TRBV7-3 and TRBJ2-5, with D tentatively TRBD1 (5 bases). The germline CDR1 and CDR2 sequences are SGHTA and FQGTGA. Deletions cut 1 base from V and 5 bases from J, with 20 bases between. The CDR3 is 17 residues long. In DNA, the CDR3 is TGTGCCAGCAGCTTAAACCCCGCCAGGGTGGGAAAGGAGACCCAGTACTTC. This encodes CASSLNPARVGKETQYF.

The CDR3 DNA sequence: TGTGCCTGGAGTGTACAGGTCCGGGGGGCTTATGGCTACACCTTC. Amino acids: CAWSVQVRGAYGYTF. The chain uses TRBV30 and TRBJ1-2, with D tentatively TRBD1 (6 bases). V lost 0 bases and J lost 5, with 16 bases in between. The germline V gene has CDR1 GTSNPN and CDR2 SVGIG (reference sequence). The CDR3 runs to 15 residues.